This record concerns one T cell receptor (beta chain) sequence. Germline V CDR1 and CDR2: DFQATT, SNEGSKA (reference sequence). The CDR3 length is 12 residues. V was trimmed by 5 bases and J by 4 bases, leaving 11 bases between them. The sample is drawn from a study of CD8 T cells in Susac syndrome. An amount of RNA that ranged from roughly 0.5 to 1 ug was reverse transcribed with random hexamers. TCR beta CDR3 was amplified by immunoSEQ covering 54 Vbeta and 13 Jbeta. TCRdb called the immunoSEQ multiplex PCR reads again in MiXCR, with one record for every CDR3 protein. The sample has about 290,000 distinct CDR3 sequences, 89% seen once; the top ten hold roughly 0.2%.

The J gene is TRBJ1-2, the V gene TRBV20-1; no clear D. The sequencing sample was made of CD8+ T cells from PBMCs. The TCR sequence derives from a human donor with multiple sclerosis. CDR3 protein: CSALPSGYGYTF. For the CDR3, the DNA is TGCAGTGCTCTCCCCAGTGGCTATGGCTACACCTTC.